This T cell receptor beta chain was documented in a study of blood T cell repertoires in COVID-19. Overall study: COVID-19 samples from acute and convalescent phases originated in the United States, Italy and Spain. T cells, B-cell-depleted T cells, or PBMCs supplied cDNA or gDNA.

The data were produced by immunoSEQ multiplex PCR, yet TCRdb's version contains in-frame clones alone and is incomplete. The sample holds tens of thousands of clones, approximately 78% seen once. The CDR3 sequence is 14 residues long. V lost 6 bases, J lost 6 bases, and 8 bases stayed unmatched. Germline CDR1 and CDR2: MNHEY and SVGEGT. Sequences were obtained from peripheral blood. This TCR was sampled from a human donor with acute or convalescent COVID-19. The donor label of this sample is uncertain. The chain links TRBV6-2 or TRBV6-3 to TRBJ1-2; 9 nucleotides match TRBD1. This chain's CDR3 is CASSRTGAYDGYTF. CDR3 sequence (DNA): TGTGCCAGCAGCCGGACAGGGGCTTATGATGGCTACACCTTC.